What follows is one T cell receptor beta chain and its context. Its antigen is not identified. V lost 6 bases to trimming and J lost 5 bases; unmatched junction nucleotides: 6. The CDR3 length is 15 residues. TCRdb redid the calling of the 5' RACE reads with MiXCR, one entry per CDR3 protein. This table holds fewer than 350,000 distinct CDR3 sequences, about 8.7% found once. These data come from a study of T cells after yellow fever vaccination. Study in general: Libraries from low-cell-number fractions were prepared with the SMART-Seq v4 Ultra Low Input RNA kit. Findings and caveats of the study: Researchers report a weaker secondary response that nonetheless peaked faster, day 5 versus 15. Contaminants from the bulk population, in the form of abundant clonotypes, could be found in FACS-sorted repertoires. Only a small proportion of the clonotypes turned up in both the CD4 and the CD8 compartments, likely arising from convergent recombination.

The sequence came from a man between 18 and 29 years old who received the YFV17D yellow fever vaccine. This material consisted of PBMCs, taken on the day of the first yellow fever vaccination. V is TRBV12-3 or TRBV12-4 and J is TRBJ2-3; 12 bases map to TRBD2. The CDR3 loop reads CASSPSGGAVDTQYF. CDR3 DNA sequence: TGTGCCAGCAGCCCTAGCGGGGGGGCCGTAGATACGCAGTATTTT.